These 7 T cell receptor beta chains share one sample of origin, sequenced in a study of blood T cell repertoires in COVID-19. The method was immunoSEQ multiplex PCR; TCRdb's version includes in-frame clones alone and lacks a portion of them. Of just over 95,000 clones listed, roughly 89% are singletons. The sequenced sample consisted of peripheral blood. The receptors here all came from a human donor in a cohort sampled during active COVID-19.

This chain connects TRBV2 to TRBJ2-7; TRBD2 matches 11 bases. The CDR3 totals 15 residues. The trim removed 5 bases at V and 3 bases at J, leaving 6 bases unmatched. Germline CDR1 is SNHLY and CDR2 is FYNNEI. The DNA of the CDR3 is TGTGCCAGCAGTATTGCTAGCGGGAGGATCTACGAGCAGTACTTC. Its protein is CASSIASGRIYEQYF.

The chain links TRBV27 to TRBJ1-4, with D uncertain. Germline V CDR1 and CDR2: MNHEY, SMNVEV (reference sequence). There are 15 residues in the CDR3. V shed 2 bases and J shed 4 bases, with 11 bases lying between them. This chain's CDR3 is CASSLAPYDNEKLFF. For the CDR3, the DNA is TGTGCCAGCAGTTTAGCGCCATATGATAATGAAAAACTGTTTTTT.

The CDR3 DNA follows: TGCGCCAGCAGTCCCACGGAGGGGCCATACGAGCAGTACTTC. Protein sequence: CASSPTEGPYEQYF. The chain is built from TRBV23-1 and TRBJ2-7, with D maybe TRBD2 (6 bases). TRBV23-1 is placed among ORFs of uncertain function. The germline V and J ends were trimmed by 4 bases and 4 bases, with 14 bases remaining between them. The CDR3 is 14 residues long.

This rearrangement joins TRBV5-1 to TRBJ2-5; 7 nucleotides line up with TRBD2. V dropped 2 bases and J dropped 4; count of bases not matched to a gene: 8. The CDR3 runs to 15 residues. The germline V gene has CDR1 SGHRS and CDR2 YFSETQ. The CDR3 DNA reads TGCGCCAGCAGCTTCTGGGGCGGGGGAAGAGAGACCCAGTACTTC. Translated, it gives CASSFWGGGRETQYF. Based on the CDR3 plus reference TRBV5-1 and TRBJ2-5, the full variable domain is KAGVTQTPRYLIKTRGQQVTLSCSPISGHRSVSWYQQTPGQGLQFLFEYFSETQRNKGNFPGRFSGRQFSNSRSEMNVSTLELGDSALYLCASSFWGGGRETQYFGPGTRLLVL.

This clone came up once. The chain joins TRBV4-1 to TRBJ2-1; 11 bases are a match to TRBD2. There are 14 residues in the CDR3. Per the germline V gene, CDR1 is MGHRA and CDR2 is YSYEKL. The trim removed 0 bases at V and 12 bases at J, leaving 4 bases unmatched. This CDR3 is CASSQEGLAGGQFF. The DNA for the CDR3 is TGCGCCAGCAGCCAAGAAGGGCTAGCGGGGGGGCAGTTCTTC.

This chain joins TRBV6-1 and TRBJ2-1, with 15 bases lining up with TRBD2. V was pared by 4 bases and J by 3 bases, with 7 bases of the junction left unmatched. The CDR3 spans 18 residues. Germline CDR1 and CDR2: MNHNS and SASEGT. The CDR3 spells CASSGTSGRADYYNEQFF. CDR3 nucleotides: TGTGCCAGCAGTGGGACTAGCGGGAGGGCGGATTACTACAATGAGCAGTTCTTC.

J is TRBJ1-2 and V is TRBV5-6; D is unresolved. Germline V gene sequence: CDR1 SGHDT, CDR2 YYEEEE. Trimming cost V 1 base and J 0 bases, with 7 bases left between them. The CDR3 sequence is 14 residues long. CDR3 coding DNA: TGTGCCAGCAGCTTGTCGGGGTCTAACTATGGCTACACCTTC. Residues: CASSLSGSNYGYTF.